This T cell receptor (beta chain) was sequenced during a study of regulatory T cells in long-lasting Graves disease. Findings of the study overall: Persistent disease preferred TRBV28, TRBJ1-2 and TRBJ2-5. For persistent Graves' patients, TCR diversity was lower than for newly diagnosed ones.

Arm-PCR of CDR3 regions and iRepertoire HTBI primers were used to build TCR beta libraries. One entry per CDR3 protein results from TCRdb running MiXCR on the multiplex PCR reads. Here the sample spans 300,000 to 400,000 distinct CDR3 sequences, around 17% being singletons. Germline CDR1 is SQVTM and CDR2 is ANQGSEA. The CDR3 extends over 13 amino acids. The ends were cut back, 3 bases at V and 7 bases at J, with 13 bases in the middle. Time point here: newly diagnosed GD, antithyroid drugs for less than 3 months. RNA isolated from PBMCs was used to make the TCR library. The patients were enrolled through endocrinology in Xi'an, China. In this sample, this clonotype turned up many times. Its antigen is not known. These records were also assigned to another study, of T cells in Graves' hyperthyroidism and ophthalmopathy. From that study: The primer set for the first-round RT-PCR of the TCR CDR3 was HTBI.

This sequence was found in a man aged 40-55 years with Graves disease. This chain links TRBV29-1 with TRBJ2-1; D call uncertain. Source: peripheral blood mononuclear cells (PBMCs), taken at new diagnosis, from a patient treated with antithyroid drugs. For the CDR3, the DNA is TGCAGCGTTGATCGCCCCATGAGGAATGAGCAGTTCTTC. Amino acid sequence: CSVDRPMRNEQFF.